A single sample is the source of the 17 T cell receptor beta chains below, sequenced in a study of OX40 agonist ivuxolimab in advanced cancers. Sequencing was performed with immunoSEQ multiplex PCR; in TCRdb, only in-frame clones are kept and a portion is missing. The data show approximately 65,000 clones, roughly nine tenths seen once. The source material was CD4+ or CD8+ T cells sorted from blood, sampled in a trial of the OX40 agonist ivuxolimab. These receptor sequences come from an adult with an advanced solid tumor such as melanoma, head and neck, liver or kidney cancer.

This rearrangement joins TRBV14 to TRBJ1-5; 8 bases map to TRBD1. Looked up from germline, CDR1 is SGHDN and CDR2 is FVKESK. With V trimmed by 4 bases and J by 0 bases, 8 bases remained unmatched. The CDR3 length is 17 residues. The CDR3 region has the DNA TGTGCCAGCAGCCTATGGGGACAGGTCTATAGCAATCAGCCCCAGCATTTT. Its translation is CASSLWGQVYSNQPQHF.

The V gene is TRBV5-8, the J gene TRBJ1-3, with D hard to call. CDR1 is SGHTS and CDR2 is YDEGEE in the germline V gene. This CDR3 has 14 amino acids. V was trimmed by 0 bases and J by 1 base, leaving 5 bases between them. In nucleotides, the CDR3 is TGTGCCAGCAGCTTGGTGGCGTCTGGAAACACCATATATTTT. Residues: CASSLVASGNTIYF. The variable domain in full, with the rest retrieved from reference TRBV5-8 and TRBJ1-3, is EAGVTQSPTHLIKTRGQQATLRCSPISGHTSVYWYQQALGLGLQFLLWYDEGEERNRGNFPPRFSGRQFPNYSSELNVNALELEDSALYLCASSLVASGNTIYFGEGSWLTVV.

The chain carries TRBV5-4 and TRBJ2-1; 8 nucleotides match TRBD2. The length of the CDR3 is 14 residues. Per the germline V gene, CDR1 is SGHNT and CDR2 is YYREEE (reference sequence). V was clipped by 5 bases and J by 7 bases; unmatched bases: 8. The CDR3 spells CASRPGLVLNEQFF. DNA for the CDR3: TGTGCCAGCAGACCGGGACTAGTATTAAATGAGCAGTTCTTC.

The chain employs TRBV2 and TRBJ2-7; D may be TRBD1 (7 bases). Germline values: CDR1 SNHLY, CDR2 FYNNEI. Trimming left V 5 bases short and J 6 bases short, with 17 bases between. This CDR3 comprises 14 residues. CDR3 DNA sequence: TGTGCCAGCAGTAGCCAGGGGGGAATGGGCGAGCAGTACTTC. Protein sequence: CASSSQGGMGEQYF.

The genes are TRBV18 and TRBJ2-1, with 10 bases lining up with TRBD1. Losses at the gene ends were 6 bases for V and 2 bases for J; bases not matched to a gene: 4. CDR3 size: 15 residues. CDR1 is KGHSH, CDR2 LQKENI, per germline. The CDR3 region is CASSGGTGAYNEQFF. The CDR3 DNA reads TGTGCCAGCTCGGGAGGGACAGGGGCCTACAATGAGCAGTTCTTC. The whole variable domain, remainder taken from reference TRBV18 and TRBJ2-1, is NAGVMQNPRHLVRRRGQEARLRCSPMKGHSHVYWYRQLPEEGLKFMVYLQKENIIDESGMPKERFSAEFPKEGPSILRIQQVVRGDSAAYFCASSGGTGAYNEQFFGPGTRLTVL.

The chain links TRBV7-9 to TRBJ1-1; D is unresolved. The V gene's germline CDR1 is SEHNR and CDR2 FQNEAQ (reference sequence). The CDR3 is 15 amino acids. The V and J ends lost 0 bases and 0 bases respectively, with 8 bases between them. The CDR3 DNA sequence: TGTGCCAGCAGCTTAGCGGCGGGCTTGAACACTGAAGCTTTCTTT. Amino acid sequence: CASSLAAGLNTEAFF.

This clone turned up a few times. V and J are TRBV5-1 and TRBJ1-3, with D uncertain. With 5 bases removed from V and 0 bases from J, the gap between germline ends came to 6 bases. The CDR3 contains 13 residues. From germline, CDR1 is SGHRS and CDR2 YFSETQ. The CDR3 region is CASRPTSGNTIYF. The DNA for the CDR3 is TGCGCCAGCAGGCCGACCTCTGGAAACACCATATATTTT.

The J gene is TRBJ1-1, the V gene TRBV11-3; D unresolved. V shed 0 bases and J shed 5 bases, with 7 bases lying between them. Looked up from germline, CDR1 is SGHNT and CDR2 is YENEEA. This CDR3 spans 13 amino acids. In DNA form, the CDR3 reads TGTGCCAGCAGCTTAGAAGGTGGAACTGAAGCTTTCTTT. Its protein is CASSLEGGTEAFF.

This chain links TRBV19 with TRBJ1-2, with D possibly being TRBD1 (5 bases). The germline CDR1 and CDR2 sequences are LNHDA and SQIVND (reference sequence). V lost 3 bases to trimming and J lost 8 bases, with 22 bases between them. This CDR3 comprises 16 residues. For the CDR3, the DNA is TGTGCCAGTAGTATCTTTGGGACGTCTAAGTTTGAAGGCTACACCTTC. This gives the protein CASSIFGTSKFEGYTF.

V usage is TRBV5-1 and J usage is TRBJ1-1, with TRBD1 matching over 7 bases. The CDR3 contains 17 residues. Germline V gene data show CDR1 as SGHRS and CDR2 as YFSETQ. The V gene end was trimmed by 0 bases and the J gene end by 4 bases; junction bases not matched to a gene: 12. The CDR3 sequence: CASSLASTGRGGTEAFF. For the CDR3, the DNA is TGCGCCAGCAGCTTGGCCTCGACAGGGCGAGGTGGCACTGAAGCTTTCTTT.

V is TRBV6-4 and J is TRBJ1-5; no reliable D call. Looked up from germline, CDR1 is MRHNA and CDR2 is SNTAGT. Trimming took off 0 bases at V and 4 bases at J, with 13 bases between the two ends. This CDR3 is built from 16 residues. For the CDR3, the DNA is TGTGCCAGCAGTGACTCCAAAGCCTTTCAAAATCAGCCCCAGCATTTT. Encoded protein: CASSDSKAFQNQPQHF.

The CDR3 here is CASSVGGAGGEQFF. In nucleotides, the CDR3 is TGTGCCAGCAGCGTCGGGGGGGCTGGGGGTGAGCAGTTCTTC. The chain links TRBV5-4 to TRBJ2-1; TRBD2 aligns across 8 bases. This CDR3 contains 14 residues. Germline trimming cut 4 bases from V and 9 bases from J; bases unmatched to any gene: 9. Germline CDR1 and CDR2: SGHNT and YYREEE (reference sequence).

The chain joins TRBV2 to TRBJ2-1; TRBD2 is a possible D gene (7 bases). V gave up 10 bases and J gave up 4 bases, with 20 bases separating them. Germline lookup yields CDR1 SNHLY and CDR2 FYNNEI. The CDR3 runs 15 residues. The DNA for the CDR3 is TGTGCCACAAAGGGGGGGGCAGGGAGGTACAATGAGCAGTTCTTC. It translates to CATKGGAGRYNEQFF.

The V gene is TRBV27, the J gene TRBJ2-4; D might be TRBD1 or TRBD2, each matching 7 bases. Germline V gene data show CDR1 as MNHEY and CDR2 as SMNVEV (reference sequence). V was shortened by 4 bases and J by 8 bases, with 18 bases between the two germline ends. The CDR3 contains 15 residues. This CDR3 reads CASSSAQGRGYIQYF. The CDR3 nucleotides are TGTGCCAGCAGTTCGGCACAGGGGAGGGGATACATTCAGTACTTC.

This chain joins TRBV6-1 and TRBJ1-1; D not certain. Trimming took 2 bases from V and 0 from J, leaving 7 bases between them. The CDR3 runs 14 residues. CDR1 is MNHNS, CDR2 SASEGT, per germline. The CDR3 sequence is CASSEHAMNTEAFF. DNA for the CDR3: TGTGCCAGCAGTGAACATGCTATGAACACTGAAGCTTTCTTT.

The chain has TRBV6-5 and TRBJ1-3; D call uncertain. Trimming took off 0 bases at V and 3 bases at J, with 6 bases between the two ends. The CDR3 runs to 14 residues. Germline lookup yields CDR1 MNHEY and CDR2 SVGAGI. Here the CDR3 DNA reads TGTGCCAGCAGTTACTCTGAGGATGGAAACACCATATATTTT. It encodes CASSYSEDGNTIYF.

The rearrangement joins TRBV7-2 to TRBJ2-1; no clear D. Germline assignment: CDR1 SGHTA and CDR2 FQGNSA. The germline V and J ends were trimmed by 3 bases and 9 bases, with 6 bases remaining between them. The CDR3 totals 11 residues. The CDR3 sequence is CASSFKGEQFF. DNA for the CDR3: TGTGCCAGCAGCTTTAAGGGTGAGCAGTTCTTC.